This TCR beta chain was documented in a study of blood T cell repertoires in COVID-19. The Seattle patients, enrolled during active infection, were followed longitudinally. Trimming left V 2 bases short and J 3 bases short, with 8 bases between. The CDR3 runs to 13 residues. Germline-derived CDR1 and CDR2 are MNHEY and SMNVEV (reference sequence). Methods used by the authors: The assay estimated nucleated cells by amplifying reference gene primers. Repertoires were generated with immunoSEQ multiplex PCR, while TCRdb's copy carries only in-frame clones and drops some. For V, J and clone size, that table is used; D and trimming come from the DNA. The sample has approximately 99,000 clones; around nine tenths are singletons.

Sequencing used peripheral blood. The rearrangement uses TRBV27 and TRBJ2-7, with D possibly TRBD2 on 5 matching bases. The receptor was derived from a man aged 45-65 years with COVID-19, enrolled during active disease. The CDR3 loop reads CASSLGRDYEQYF. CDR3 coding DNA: TGTGCCAGCAGTTTAGGACGGGACTACGAGCAGTACTTC.